This T cell receptor (beta chain) was observed in a study of cytomegalovirus exposure and HLA in healthy donors. 13 Jbeta primers and 60 Vbeta primers were used for the PCR. Using immunoSEQ multiplex PCR, the repertoire was profiled, and TCRdb retains in-frame clones only, with some absent. The data show roughly 170,000 clones, roughly 82% seen once. Donors in the study were healthy people who gave bone marrow. Findings and limits, study-wide: By HLA locus, TCR association rates varied in a later analysis, with DRB1 showing the most and HLA-C the fewest.

With respect to this clone: Its antigen is unidentified.

The receptor comes from a girl aged 2 to 10 in good health and CMV-seropositive. Sequencing was done on a sample of PBMCs.

The CDR3: CASSETGVGGYTF. DNA for the CDR3: TGTGCCAGCAGTGAGACAGGGGTCGGTGGCTACACCTTC. This chain uses TRBV6-4 with TRBJ1-2, with 8 bases identical to TRBD1. The CDR3 contains 13 residues. After removal of 3 bases from V and 7 bases from J, the junction contained 4 bases not matched to a gene. Germline CDR1 reads MRHNA; CDR2 reads SNTAGT.